The clone carrying this T cell receptor (beta chain) was detected many times. Its antigen remains unidentified. J lost 5 bases, V lost 3 bases, and 9 bases had no gene match. This CDR3 spans 15 amino acids. Germline V gene sequence: CDR1 MGHRA, CDR2 YSYEKL. The data were taken from a study of T cell repertoires in cytomegalovirus infection. Study-level background: HLA-C-restricted CMV epitopes, recently identified, and well-studied HLA-B-restricted ones were used by the study. Based on public TCR beta signatures, there were indications of CMV infection and of a matching HLA type.

Study outcomes and limitations: In two of eight donors, the top clonotype was HLA-C-restricted CMV-specific.

TCRdb re-analysed the reads in MiXCR, keeping a single row per CDR3 protein. This table has 450,000 to 600,000 distinct CDR3 sequences, about 33% appearing once. The chain has TRBV4-1 and TRBJ1-1; TRBD1 aligns across 7 bases. This specimen consisted of cultured PBMCs, obtained from culture after CMV antigen stimulation. This TCR was sampled from a human donor in good health (CMV status not recorded). Some clones in this sample may be carry-over from other donors' samples. CDR3 protein: CASSHPDREGTEAFF. The DNA of the CDR3 is TGCGCCAGCAGCCATCCAGACAGGGAGGGGACTGAAGCTTTCTTT.